This TCR beta chain stems from a study of blood T cell repertoires in COVID-19. Study-wide background: Whether acute or convalescent, the COVID-19 samples came from the United States, Italy and Spain. From T cells, B-cell-depleted T cells, or PBMCs came the material, which was cDNA or gDNA.

Per the authors' pipeline: Reference gene primers were amplified, and this amplification served to estimate nucleated cell counts. Produced via immunoSEQ multiplex PCR; TCRdb's table is partial and in-frame only. Clone size and the V and J calls come from that table; the DNA yielded D and trimming. Of 35,000 to 45,000 clones in the sample, about 88% were seen once. Trimming stripped 4 bases from V and 5 bases from J, with 14 bases between. The V gene's germline CDR1 is MDHEN and CDR2 SYDVKM. The CDR3 length is 15 residues. This chain uses TRBV28 with TRBJ2-2; D is unclear. The receptor was derived from a human donor in a cohort sampled during active COVID-19. The sequenced sample was peripheral blood. CDR3 loop: CASSSSGLGTGELFF. The CDR3 nucleotides are TGTGCCAGCAGTTCGTCAGGTCTCGGAACCGGGGAGCTGTTTTTT.